The 10 T cell receptor beta chains presented below share a single source sample, sequenced in a study of monozygotic twins with inflammatory bowel disease. For each CDR3 protein, TCRdb gives one entry from its re-call of the 5' RACE reads, without DNA. The repertoire table contains a few hundred thousand distinct CDR3 sequences. Source material: blood. The receptor set was obtained from a human donor with ulcerative colitis or Crohn's disease, or a healthy co-twin of an affected twin (not recorded which).

The V gene is TRBV7-9, the J gene TRBJ2-2; there is no DNA to check the TCRdb D call of TRBD1. The V gene's germline CDR1 is SEHNR and CDR2 FQNEAQ (reference sequence). CDR3 length: 17 residues. The chain's CDR3 is CASSSSAGRGGTGELFF.

V is TRBV20-1 and J is TRBJ2-3; TCRdb outputs TRBD2, but without DNA this stays unchecked. CDR3 size: 16 residues. Germline assignment: CDR1 DFQATT and CDR2 SNEGSKA (reference sequence). CDR3 protein: CSASQTSGGYADTQYF.

V is TRBV7-2 and J is TRBJ2-3; absent DNA, TCRdb's TRBD1 call cannot be checked. Germline V lookup: CDR1 SGHTA, CDR2 FQGNSA. This CDR3 region has 14 residues. This chain's CDR3 is CASSLGQGFDTQYF.

The CDR3 protein is CASSYSMVDEQFF. This chain links TRBV6-9 with TRBJ2-1. The length of the CDR3 is 13 residues. Looked up from germline, CDR1 is MNHGY and CDR2 is SVAAGI.

The chain uses TRBV4-2 and TRBJ2-5; TCRdb's D gene call, TRBD2, goes unchecked for lack of DNA. The V gene's germline CDR1 is LGHNA and CDR2 YNFKEQ. This CDR3 comprises 17 residues. The CDR3 loop is CASSQDSSGRGEETQYF.

The chain carries TRBV27 and TRBJ2-5; the TCRdb call, TRBD2, lacks DNA for checking. The CDR3 sequence is 16 residues long. Looked up from germline, CDR1 is MNHEY and CDR2 is SMNVEV (reference sequence). The CDR3 is CASSFGLAGASETQYF.

V gene TRBV7-9 combines with J gene TRBJ1-1. The germline gives CDR1 SEHNR, CDR2 FQNEAQ (reference sequence). CDR3 length: 12 residues. The CDR3 here is CASSLVEVEAFF.

The genes are TRBV9 and TRBJ2-5; the TCRdb call, TRBD1, lacks DNA for checking. The CDR3 is 16 amino acids. Germline V CDR1 and CDR2: SGDLS, YYNGEE. The CDR3 reads CASSVDQGEWGETQYF.

The J gene is TRBJ2-2, the V gene TRBV4-2; the TCRdb call, TRBD2, lacks DNA for checking. CDR3 length: 17 residues. From germline, CDR1 is LGHNA and CDR2 YNFKEQ. CDR3 in amino acids: CASSQDLGQRWTGELFF.

This sequence joins TRBV27 and TRBJ1-5; TCRdb's D call of TRBD1 is untestable without DNA. The CDR3 runs 15 residues. The germline CDR1 and CDR2 sequences are MNHEY and SMNVEV (reference sequence). CDR3 loop: CASGGQGAGGQPQHF.